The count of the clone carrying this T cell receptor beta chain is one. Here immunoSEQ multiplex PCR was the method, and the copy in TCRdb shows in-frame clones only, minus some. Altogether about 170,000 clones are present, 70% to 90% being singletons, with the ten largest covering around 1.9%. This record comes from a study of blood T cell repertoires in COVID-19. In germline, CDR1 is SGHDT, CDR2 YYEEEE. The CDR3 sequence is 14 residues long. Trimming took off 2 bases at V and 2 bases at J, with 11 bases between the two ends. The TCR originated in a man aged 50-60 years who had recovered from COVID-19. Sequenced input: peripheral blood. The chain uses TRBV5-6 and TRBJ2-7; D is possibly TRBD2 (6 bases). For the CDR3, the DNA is TGTGCCAGCAGCTTCTCGGGCGGGACCTACGAGCAGTACTTC. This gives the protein CASSFSGGTYEQYF. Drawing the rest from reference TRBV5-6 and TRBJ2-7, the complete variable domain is DAGVTQSPTHLIKTRGQQVTLRCSPKSGHDTVSWYQQALGQGPQFIFQYYEEEERQRGNFPDRFSGHQFPNYSSELNVNALLLGDSALYLCASSFSGGTYEQYFGPGTRLTVT.